Given below is one T cell receptor beta chain in context. The sample originates from a study of blood T cell repertoires in COVID-19. Study background: Samples representing acute and convalescent COVID-19 were sourced from the United States, Italy and Spain. PBMCs, B-cell-depleted T cells, or T cells provided the cDNA or gDNA that made up the material.

Study processing details: Amplification from reference gene primers served as the basis for estimated nucleated cell counts. The assay was immunoSEQ multiplex PCR, and TCRdb's table has in-frame clones only and misses some. V and J calls and clone size come straight from that table; D and trimming were deduced from the DNA. The sample records under 300,000 clones, over 75% being singletons. CDR3 length equals 15 residues. Trimming cost V 4 bases and J 2 bases; bases outside gene matches: 7. Germline CDR1 and CDR2: MGHRA and YSYEKL. Recovered Cohort 3 donors showed two negative PCRs, clearance, or symptom resolution.

This clonotype was sampled from a woman aged 18-29 years who had recovered from COVID-19. The chain employs TRBV4-1 and TRBJ2-5; 7 bases agree with TRBD2. The sequenced sample consisted of PBMCs or T cells enriched from blood (not recorded which). Here the CDR3 reads CASSRALAPQETQYF. CDR3 DNA: TGCGCCAGCAGCCGAGCACTAGCGCCACAAGAGACCCAGTACTTC.